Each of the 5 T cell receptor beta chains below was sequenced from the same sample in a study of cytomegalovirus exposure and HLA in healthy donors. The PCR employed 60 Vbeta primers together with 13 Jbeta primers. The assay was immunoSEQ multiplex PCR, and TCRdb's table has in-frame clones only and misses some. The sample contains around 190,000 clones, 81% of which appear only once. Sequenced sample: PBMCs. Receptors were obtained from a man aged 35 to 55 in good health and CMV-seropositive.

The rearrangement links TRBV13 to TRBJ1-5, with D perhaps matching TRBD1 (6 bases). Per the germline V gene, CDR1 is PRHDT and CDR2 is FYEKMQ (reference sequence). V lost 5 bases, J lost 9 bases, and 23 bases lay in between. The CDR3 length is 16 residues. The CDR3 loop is CASSQRGGIKRGPQHF. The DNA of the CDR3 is TGTGCCAGCAGCCAGAGGGGGGGGATAAAGCGAGGGCCCCAGCATTTT. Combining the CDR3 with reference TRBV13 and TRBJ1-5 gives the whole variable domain AAGVIQSPRHLIKEKRETATLKCYPIPRHDTVYWYQQGPGQDPQFLISFYEKMQSDKGSIPDRFSAQQFSDYHSELNMSSLELGDSALYFCASSQRGGIKRGPQHFGDGTRLSIL.

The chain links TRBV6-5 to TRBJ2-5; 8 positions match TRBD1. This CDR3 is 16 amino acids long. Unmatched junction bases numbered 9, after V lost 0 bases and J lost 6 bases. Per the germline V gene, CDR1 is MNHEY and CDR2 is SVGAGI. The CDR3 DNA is TGTGCCAGCAGTTACTCGGGGACAGGCGGTTTGCAGACCCAGTACTTC. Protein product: CASSYSGTGGLQTQYF.

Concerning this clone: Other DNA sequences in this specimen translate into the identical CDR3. DNA of the CDR3: TGCGCCAGCAGCATGGGACAGGGCTATGGCTACACCTTC. It translates to CASSMGQGYGYTF. The chain has TRBV5-1 and TRBJ1-2; 9 nucleotides agree with TRBD1. Germline CDR1 SGHRS, CDR2 YFSETQ. Trimming took 4 bases from V and 4 from J; bases not matched to a gene: 2. This CDR3 has 13 amino acids.

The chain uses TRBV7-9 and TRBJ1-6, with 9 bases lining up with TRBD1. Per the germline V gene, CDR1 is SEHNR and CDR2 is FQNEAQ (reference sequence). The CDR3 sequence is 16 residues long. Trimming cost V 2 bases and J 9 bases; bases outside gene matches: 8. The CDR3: CASSLLGPTGGSPLHF. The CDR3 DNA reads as TGTGCCAGCAGCTTACTTGGGCCGACAGGGGGTTCACCCCTCCACTTT.

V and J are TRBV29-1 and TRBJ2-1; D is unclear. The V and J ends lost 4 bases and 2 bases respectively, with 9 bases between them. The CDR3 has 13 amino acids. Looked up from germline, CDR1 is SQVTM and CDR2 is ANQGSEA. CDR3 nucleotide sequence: TGCAGCGTTGTTTGGGCAGCCTACAATGAGCAGTTCTTC. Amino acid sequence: CSVVWAAYNEQFF.